This T cell receptor beta chain is drawn from a study of shared clonotypes between healthy human individuals (dated by TCRdb to between 2020 and 2021). Background on the whole study: The cohort included a few men and a couple of women between 18 and 49 years of age. For each donor, CD4 naive and CD4 memory were each given three plates, CD8 naive was given two plates, and CD8 memory was given one plate. To estimate repertoire size and how much clonotypes are shared between individuals, the study performed deep sequencing of blood TCR repertoires from roughly five healthy adults. To increase sequencing depth and limit assay-specific biases, TCR repertoire library preparation and sequencing were carried out by different laboratories using diverse techniques. Leukapheresis yielded between about 0.94 and 10 billion PBMCs per donor.

What the study reported, not specific to this receptor: Clonotypes shared by all four sorted-subset donors showed higher generation probabilities than non-shared clonotypes. Approximately 5% of naive CD4, 3.5% of naive CD8, approximately 2.2% of memory CD4, and approximately 0.39% of memory CD8 clonotypes were shared across several donors. The small number of donors limited the genetic and exposure-history diversity represented. Naive subsets generally had larger estimated clonotype richness than memory subsets did. Based on pairwise subsampling, the degree of clonotype sharing among donors was expected to be affected by sequencing depth. Incomplete sequencing was indicated by rarefaction of sorted-subset datasets, despite the large sequencing depth. Sampling was restricted to blood, and TCR repertoires in tissues likely differ from the TCR repertoires found in blood.

Using the deep immunoSEQ assay, TCR CDR3 regions were amplified from genomic DNA by multiplex PCR. Extracted genomic DNA from each cell subset was distributed evenly across all wells of several immunoSEQ 96-well plates, and each plate was treated as a replicate. For sorted subsets, each replicate PCR was loaded with around 200 ng genomic DNA, equivalent to 30,000 to 35,000 T cell genomes. Purified libraries were measured with a Qubit 3.0 fluorometer, size-checked on a Bioanalyzer 2100, and measured again with the KAPA Library Quantification kit. A separate single-read 150-cycle Illumina NextSeq 550 flow cell was used to sequence each immunoSEQ 96-well plate. The paper's data handling went like this. Because only junctional sequences without quality scores were contained in the immunoSEQ output, filtering matching that applied to full-length reads could not be performed. To assign V/J genes and CDR3, sequences were annotated against IMGT germline references using PyIR, a Python wrapper for IgBLAST v1.9. Any read was removed if the V/J assignment was weak (E-value above 1e-6), the CDR3 was missing, or the read contained stop codons, out-of-frame junctions, or ambiguous translated residues. V3J clonotypes were defined as sequences sharing an identical inferred V gene, J gene, and CDR3 amino acid sequence. Percentage overlap between repertoires was computed as shared unique clonotypes divided by the size of the smaller repertoire. Three approaches were used to assess repertoire richness: RTK rarefaction, the Chao1 estimator, and Recon v2.1 estimates of unobserved clonotypes. For all TCRbeta clonotypes obtained by the gDNA method from a few donors, generation probabilities were computed with OLGA. Not all clones reach the TCRdb copy of this immuneACCESS table, which keeps in-frame sequences only. Checked studies attribute under half of the gap to unresolved V genes and leave the rest unexplained. The D gene and trimming were derived from the DNA, and the V and J assignments and clone size from that table. Within this sample are 2 million to 2.5 million clones, with about 92% of them counted one time only. The ten largest clonotypes hold about 0.39% of the sample.

Measured from the cysteine to the phenylalanine, the CDR3 is 15 residues long. The entry retains the CDR3 DNA only, 45 bases that are in frame from base 1. Relative to germline, V is 1 base shorter and J is 0 bases shorter, with 4 bases between their ends. CDR1 and CDR2 are drawn from the germline V gene: LGHNA, YNFKEQ. The donors were healthy, HIV-negative adults who had no recently reported acute infections or vaccinations. Every donor was a Caucasian adult living in Nashville, Tennessee, USA. Magnetic negative selection was used to enrich CD4+ T cells, after which naive cells were positively selected on CD45RA and the negative fraction became the memory subset. Blood was collected by leukapheresis, and PBMCs were isolated by Ficoll-Histopaque density gradient centrifugation and then cryopreserved in liquid nitrogen vapor phase. Purity and quantity of every magnetically sorted T cell population were checked by analytical flow cytometry. From each sorted fraction, genomic DNA was isolated and quantified by UV absorbance on a Nanodrop 2000c.

In regard to this clone: Its antigen is unknown. Base qualities are missing; no much larger clone stands one base away.

This clonotype was sampled from a man between 18 and 29 years old in good health. Some clones in this sample may be carry-over from other donors' samples. Sequencing was done on a sample of naive CD4+ T cells from PBMCs. The sample's cell subset or site label, in plain terms: CD45RA+ positively selected. The V and J genes are TRBV4-2 and TRBJ2-6, with the D segment identity uncertain. Here the CDR3 is given as CASSQAYSGANVLTF. The nucleotide sequence reads as follows: TGTGCCAGCAGCCAAGCTTACTCTGGGGCCAACGTCCTGACTTTC.